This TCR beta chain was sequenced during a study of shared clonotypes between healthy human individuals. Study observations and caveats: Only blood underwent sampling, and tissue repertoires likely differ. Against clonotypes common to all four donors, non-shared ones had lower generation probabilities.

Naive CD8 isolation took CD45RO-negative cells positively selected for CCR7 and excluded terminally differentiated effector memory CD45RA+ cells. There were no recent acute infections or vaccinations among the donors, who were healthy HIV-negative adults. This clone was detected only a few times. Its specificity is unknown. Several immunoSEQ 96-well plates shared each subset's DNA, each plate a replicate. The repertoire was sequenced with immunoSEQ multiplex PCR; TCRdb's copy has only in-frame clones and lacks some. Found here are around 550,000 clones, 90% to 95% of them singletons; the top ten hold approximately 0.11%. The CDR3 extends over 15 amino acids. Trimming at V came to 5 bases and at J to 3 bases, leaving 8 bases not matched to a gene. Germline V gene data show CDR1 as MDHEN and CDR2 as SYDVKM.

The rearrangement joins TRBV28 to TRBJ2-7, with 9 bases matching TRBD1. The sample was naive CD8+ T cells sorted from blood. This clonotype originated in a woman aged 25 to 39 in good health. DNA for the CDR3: TGTGCCAGCAGTCCCACCGGGACAGGGTACTACGAGCAGTACTTC. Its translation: CASSPTGTGYYEQYF.